A selection of T cell receptor beta chains follows, all from one sample in a study of shared clonotypes between healthy human individuals. Only in-frame clones appear in the TCRdb table, and some are missing; sequencing was by immunoSEQ multiplex PCR. The data hold roughly 2.1 million clones, with 85% to 95% observed a single time. Sequenced input: naive CD8+ T cells from PBMCs. Receptors were obtained from a man aged 18-30 years in good health. Some clones in this sample may be carry-over from other donors' samples. CDR3s include the opening cysteine and the closing phenylalanine or tryptophan. The D gene is left open where the match is weak. Size is omitted from some rows. Given values are once, few, many or a class for expanded clones.

v_gene: TRBV5-6
j_gene: TRBJ2-7
abundance: once
d_gene: TRBD1
CDR3nt: TGTGCCAGCAGCCTTCAATTCGGGCGACAGGGGCCTTTCTCCTACGAGCAGTACTTC
CDR3aa: CASSLQFGRQGPFSYEQYF

v_gene: TRBV6-5
j_gene: TRBJ1-1
abundance: -
d_gene: TRBD1
CDR3nt: TGTGCCAGCAGTTCCCTGGGAGGGGGCGACTCTGAAGCTTTCTTT
CDR3aa: CASSSLGGGDSEAFF

v_gene: TRBV4-1
j_gene: TRBJ1-2
abundance: -
d_gene: -
CDR3nt: TGCGCCAGCAGCCAAGACGGGTCGGGGGCGAAAGGCTACACCTTC
CDR3aa: CASSQDGSGAKGYTF

v_gene: TRBV27
j_gene: TRBJ2-5
abundance: once
d_gene: TRBD2
CDR3nt: TGTGCCAGCAGTTTACGCGGGAGTCACGAGACCCAGTACTTC
CDR3aa: CASSLRGSHETQYF

v_gene: TRBV27
j_gene: TRBJ2-1
abundance: -
d_gene: TRBD2
CDR3nt: TGTGCCAGCAATGACGGCGGGAGAGTGCACAATGAGCAGTTCTTC
CDR3aa: CASNDGGRVHNEQFF

v_gene: TRBV15
j_gene: TRBJ1-4
abundance: -
d_gene: TRBD1
CDR3nt: TGTGCCACCAGCAGACGAGATGGACAGGGGGCGCTTTTCGAAGAAAAACTGTTTTTT
CDR3aa: CATSRRDGQGALFEEKLFF

v_gene: TRBV6-4
j_gene: TRBJ1-2
abundance: -
d_gene: -
CDR3nt: TGTGCCAGCAGTGAAGTGAGGACCTATGGGAGCTACACCTTC
CDR3aa: CASSEVRTYGSYTF

v_gene: TRBV10-3
j_gene: TRBJ2-7
abundance: -
d_gene: TRBD1
CDR3nt: TGTGCCATCAGTGCGGACAGGGGGCGCAGTAGCCCATACGAGCAGTACTTC
CDR3aa: CAISADRGRSSPYEQYF

v_gene: TRBV9
j_gene: TRBJ1-2
abundance: -
d_gene: TRBD1
CDR3nt: TGTGCCAGCAGCGCAGGGGGCGTCTATGGCTACACCTTC
CDR3aa: CASSAGGVYGYTF

v_gene: TRBV7-3
j_gene: TRBJ2-3
abundance: -
d_gene: -
CDR3nt: TGTGCCAGCAGCTCTGGACAGTCCTCGGGCACGCAGTATTTT
CDR3aa: CASSSGQSSGTQYF

v_gene: TRBV7-9
j_gene: TRBJ2-1
abundance: once
d_gene: -
CDR3nt: TGTGCCAGCAGCTTTGGGTCCAGGGTCGGGGATGAGCAGTTCTTC
CDR3aa: CASSFGSRVGDEQFF

v_gene: TRBV15
j_gene: TRBJ1-5
abundance: -
d_gene: -
CDR3nt: TGTGCCACCAGCATGGGACAAAATAGCAATCAGCCCCAGCATTTT
CDR3aa: CATSMGQNSNQPQHF

v_gene: TRBV25-1
j_gene: TRBJ2-1
abundance: -
d_gene: -
CDR3nt: TGTGCCAGCAGTGATGAACTAGAAACGGTGCAGTTCTTC
CDR3aa: CASSDELETVQFF

v_gene: TRBV4-2
j_gene: TRBJ2-5
abundance: -
d_gene: TRBD2
CDR3nt: TGTGCCAGCAGCCAAGATGGGCTAGCGGGAGCGAAGGGAGAGACCCAGTACTTC
CDR3aa: CASSQDGLAGAKGETQYF

v_gene: TRBV19
j_gene: TRBJ2-7
abundance: -
d_gene: -
CDR3nt: TGTGCCAGTATCGACCCCCGCTCCTACGAGCAGTACTTC
CDR3aa: CASIDPRSYEQYF

v_gene: TRBV29-1
j_gene: TRBJ2-1
abundance: -
d_gene: TRBD2
CDR3nt: TGCAGCGTTTCCGGGACTAGCGGGAGTTCAAGCGATGAGCAGTTCTTC
CDR3aa: CSVSGTSGSSSDEQFF

v_gene: TRBV9
j_gene: TRBJ1-3
abundance: -
d_gene: -
CDR3nt: TGTGCCAGCAGCGACGGGGACGGCACCTTTTCGGGAAACACCATATATTTT
CDR3aa: CASSDGDGTFSGNTIYF

v_gene: TRBV28
j_gene: TRBJ2-7
abundance: -
d_gene: TRBD2
CDR3nt: TGTGCCAGCAGTACCCGGGAGGGTCTGGGGCGGGCCCAAATCTCCTACGAGCAGTACTTC
CDR3aa: CASSTREGLGRAQISYEQYF

v_gene: TRBV5-8
j_gene: TRBJ1-5
abundance: -
d_gene: -
CDR3nt: TGTGCCAGCAGCTTTAAGCCCCTGGAGGACAGCAATCAGCCCCAGCATTTT
CDR3aa: CASSFKPLEDSNQPQHF

v_gene: TRBV28
j_gene: TRBJ1-6
abundance: -
d_gene: -
CDR3nt: TGTGCCAGCAGTGACACGGCTTGGGGTTCACCCCTCCACTTT
CDR3aa: CASSDTAWGSPLHF

v_gene: TRBV9
j_gene: TRBJ2-1
abundance: -
d_gene: TRBD2
CDR3nt: TGTGCCAGCAGCGTATCAGGGACTAGCCGGAATGAGCAGTTCTTC
CDR3aa: CASSVSGTSRNEQFF

v_gene: TRBV10-2
j_gene: TRBJ2-2
abundance: once
d_gene: -
CDR3nt: TGCGCCAGCACCCCCCCGGCATCCGCGGTGTTTTTT
CDR3aa: CASTPPASAVFF

v_gene: TRBV19
j_gene: TRBJ2-7
abundance: -
d_gene: -
CDR3nt: TGTGCCAGTAGTCCCCCCCAGGGACGCATCAACGAGCAGTACTTC
CDR3aa: CASSPPQGRINEQYF

v_gene: TRBV18
j_gene: TRBJ1-1
abundance: few
d_gene: -
CDR3nt: TGTGCCAGCTCACCACCGCAGAACACTGAAGCTTTCTTT
CDR3aa: CASSPPQNTEAFF

v_gene: TRBV5-1
j_gene: TRBJ2-7
abundance: -
d_gene: TRBD2
CDR3nt: TGCGCCAGCAGCTCCGGACTAGCGGTAGGCTACGAGCAGTACTTC
CDR3aa: CASSSGLAVGYEQYF

v_gene: TRBV7-8
j_gene: TRBJ1-4
abundance: once
d_gene: TRBD1
CDR3nt: TGTGCCAGCAGCTCCACAGGGGGCTTAGGTGAAAAACTGTTTTTT
CDR3aa: CASSSTGGLGEKLFF

v_gene: TRBV29-1
j_gene: TRBJ2-5
abundance: -
d_gene: -
CDR3nt: TGCAGCGTTGAAACTAGCAGCTCTCTGGGAGAGACCCAGTACTTC
CDR3aa: CSVETSSSLGETQYF

v_gene: TRBV9
j_gene: TRBJ2-1
abundance: -
d_gene: -
CDR3nt: TGTGCCAGCAGCGTAGGTAGCAGCTACAATGAGCAGTTCTTC
CDR3aa: CASSVGSSYNEQFF

v_gene: TRBV29-1
j_gene: TRBJ1-1
abundance: few
d_gene: TRBD1
CDR3nt: TGCAGCGTTGAAACCTGGACAGGGGACACTGAAGCTTTCTTT
CDR3aa: CSVETWTGDTEAFF

v_gene: TRBV15
j_gene: TRBJ2-7
abundance: -
d_gene: TRBD2
CDR3nt: TGTGCCACCGGACTAGCGGGAACCTACGAGCAGTACTTC
CDR3aa: CATGLAGTYEQYF

v_gene: TRBV2
j_gene: TRBJ2-1
abundance: -
d_gene: -
CDR3nt: TGTGCCAGCAGTGAAGCGTTGATGGGGCGTGAGCAGTTCTTC
CDR3aa: CASSEALMGREQFF

v_gene: TRBV2
j_gene: TRBJ2-2
abundance: -
d_gene: TRBD1
CDR3nt: TGTGCCGGAGGACAGGGTTTAGCGAGGGGGAACACCGGGGAGCTGTTTTTT
CDR3aa: CAGGQGLARGNTGELFF

v_gene: TRBV29-1
j_gene: TRBJ2-2
abundance: -
d_gene: -
CDR3nt: TGCAGCGTTGACGCCCGCGGGGAGCTGTTTTTT
CDR3aa: CSVDARGELFF

v_gene: TRBV7-6
j_gene: TRBJ2-3
abundance: -
d_gene: TRBD2
CDR3nt: TGTGCCAGCAGCTTAGCGGGGACTAGCGGATATAGCACAGATACGCAGTATTTT
CDR3aa: CASSLAGTSGYSTDTQYF

v_gene: TRBV10-2
j_gene: TRBJ2-7
abundance: -
d_gene: -
CDR3nt: TGCGCCAGCAGTGAGGGGGTCCCCTTCGGCGCCTACGAGCAGTACTTC
CDR3aa: CASSEGVPFGAYEQYF

v_gene: TRBV28
j_gene: TRBJ1-2
abundance: -
d_gene: -
CDR3nt: TGTGCCAGCAGTTTAAACCGAGGGTTTTCTAACTATGGCTACACCTTC
CDR3aa: CASSLNRGFSNYGYTF